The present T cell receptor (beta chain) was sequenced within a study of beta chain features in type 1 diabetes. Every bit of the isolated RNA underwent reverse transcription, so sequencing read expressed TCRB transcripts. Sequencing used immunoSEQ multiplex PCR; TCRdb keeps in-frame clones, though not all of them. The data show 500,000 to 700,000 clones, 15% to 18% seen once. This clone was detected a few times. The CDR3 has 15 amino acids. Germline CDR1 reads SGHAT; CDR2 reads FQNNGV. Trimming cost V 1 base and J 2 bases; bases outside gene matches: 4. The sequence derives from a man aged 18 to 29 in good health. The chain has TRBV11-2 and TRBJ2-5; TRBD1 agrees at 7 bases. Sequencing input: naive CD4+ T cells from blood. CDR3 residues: CASSLGTGRQETQYF. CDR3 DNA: TGTGCCAGCAGCTTAGGGACAGGCCGACAAGAGACCCAGTACTTC.